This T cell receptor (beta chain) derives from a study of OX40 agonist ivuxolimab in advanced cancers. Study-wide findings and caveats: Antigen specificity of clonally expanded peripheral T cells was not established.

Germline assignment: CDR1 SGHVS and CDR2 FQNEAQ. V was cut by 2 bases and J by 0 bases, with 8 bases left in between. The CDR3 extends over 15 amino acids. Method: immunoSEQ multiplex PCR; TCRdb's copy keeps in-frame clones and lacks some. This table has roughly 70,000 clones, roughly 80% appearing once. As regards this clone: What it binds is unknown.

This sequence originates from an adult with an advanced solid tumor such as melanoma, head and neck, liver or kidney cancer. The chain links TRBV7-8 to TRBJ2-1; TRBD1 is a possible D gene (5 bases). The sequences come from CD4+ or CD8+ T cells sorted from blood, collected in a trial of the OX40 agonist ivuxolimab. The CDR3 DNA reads TGTGCCAGCAGCTTAAGGGGCAGCTCCTACAATGAGCAGTTCTTC. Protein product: CASSLRGSSYNEQFF.